This is a list of T cell receptor beta chains from one sample in a study of blood T cell repertoires in COVID-19. Libraries were prepared by immunoSEQ multiplex PCR; TCRdb keeps only in-frame clonotypes and omits some of them. The sample contains roughly 200,000 clones, just under 90% of which appear only once. The sample was PBMCs or T cells enriched from blood (not recorded which). These receptors were obtained from a man aged 25 to 45 who had recovered from COVID-19. Each CDR3 is given with its conserved first and last residue. Fields, in order: V gene, J gene, D gene, clone size, CDR3 protein, CDR3 DNA. A D gene is named only where the DNA matches it firmly. Size is stated for part of the rows, as once, few or many counts, or as a class when the clone is expanded.

TRBV30	TRBJ1-2	NA	NA	CAWSVRGSGYTF	TGTGCCTGGAGTGTACGGGGTAGTGGCTACACCTTC
TRBV27	TRBJ2-1	TRBD2	NA	CASKRIGGLVISEQFF	TGTGCCAGCAAACGAATAGGGGGACTAGTTATAAGTGAGCAGTTCTTC
TRBV9	TRBJ2-7	NA	NA	CASSGGGSYEQYF	TGTGCCAGCAGCGGAGGAGGATCCTACGAGCAGTACTTC
TRBV5-4	TRBJ1-2	NA	NA	CASSLRDNANYGYTF	TGTGCCAGCAGCTTGAGGGACAATGCTAACTATGGCTACACCTTC
TRBV3-1/TRBV3-2	TRBJ1-1	NA	NA	CASSPPWRPTKEAFF	TGTGCCAGCAGCCCCCCCTGGCGGCCGACGAAAGAAGCTTTCTTT
TRBV6-5	TRBJ1-2	NA	NA	CASSYLGAGARGGYTF	TGTGCCAGCAGTTACTTAGGCGCGGGGGCGCGGGGTGGCTACACCTTC
TRBV6-2/TRBV6-3	TRBJ2-7	TRBD2	NA	CASSYSSSGGYEQYF	TGTGCCAGCAGTTACAGCTCTAGCGGGGGCTACGAGCAGTACTTC
TRBV2	TRBJ2-2	TRBD1	NA	CASSEDRGRTGELFF	TGTGCCAGCAGTGAAGACAGGGGGCGAACCGGGGAGCTGTTTTTT
TRBV19	TRBJ2-3	TRBD2	NA	CASSIGWREGPDTQYF	TGTGCCAGTAGTATAGGCTGGCGGGAGGGCCCCGATACGCAGTATTTT
TRBV10-1	TRBJ2-1	NA	NA	CASSEGQYNEQFF	TGCGCCAGCAGTGAGGGGCAGTACAATGAGCAGTTCTTC
TRBV10-3	TRBJ1-1	TRBD1	NA	CAIRELGQANTEAFF	TGTGCCATCAGAGAATTGGGACAGGCCAACACTGAAGCTTTCTTT
TRBV28	TRBJ2-7	NA	few	CASSPLPKLGVHEQYF	TGTGCCAGCAGTCCCCTACCTAAGCTTGGAGTTCACGAGCAGTACTTC
TRBV5-6	TRBJ2-1	NA	NA	CASSVNILGRGFF	TGTGCCAGCAGCGTGAACATTCTAGGGAGAGGCTTCTTC
TRBV7-2	TRBJ2-7	NA	NA	CASSLGPRIYEQYF	TGTGCCAGCAGCTTAGGTCCCAGAATCTACGAGCAGTACTTC
TRBV10-1	TRBJ1-1	NA	NA	CASSEYPGGDEAFF	TGCGCCAGCAGTGAGTACCCCGGCGGGGACGAAGCTTTCTTT
TRBV2	TRBJ2-7	NA	NA	CASSEGVLRSSYEQYF	TGTGCCAGCAGTGAAGGGGTATTGCGGTCCTCCTACGAGCAGTACTTC
TRBV10-3	TRBJ2-2	TRBD1	NA	CAIRQGAETGELFF	TGTGCCATTAGACAGGGGGCGGAGACCGGGGAGCTGTTTTTT